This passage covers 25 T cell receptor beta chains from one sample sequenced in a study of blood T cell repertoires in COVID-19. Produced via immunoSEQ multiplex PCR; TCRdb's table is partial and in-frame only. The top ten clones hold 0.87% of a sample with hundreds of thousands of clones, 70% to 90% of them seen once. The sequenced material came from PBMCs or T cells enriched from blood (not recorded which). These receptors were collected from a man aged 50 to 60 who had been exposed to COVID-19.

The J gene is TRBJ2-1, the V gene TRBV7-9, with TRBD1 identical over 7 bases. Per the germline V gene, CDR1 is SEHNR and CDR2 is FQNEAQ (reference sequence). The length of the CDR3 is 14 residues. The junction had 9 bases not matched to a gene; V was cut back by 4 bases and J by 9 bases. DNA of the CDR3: TGTGCCAGCAGCTCGATACAGGGGTACGGTGAGCAGTTCTTC. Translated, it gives CASSSIQGYGEQFF.

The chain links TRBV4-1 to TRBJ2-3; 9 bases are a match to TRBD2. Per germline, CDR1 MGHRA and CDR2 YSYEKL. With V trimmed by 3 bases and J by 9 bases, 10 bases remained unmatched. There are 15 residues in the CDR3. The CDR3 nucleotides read TGCGCCAGCAGCCAGGCTAGCGGGGAACAGGGGACGCAGTATTTT. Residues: CASSQASGEQGTQYF.

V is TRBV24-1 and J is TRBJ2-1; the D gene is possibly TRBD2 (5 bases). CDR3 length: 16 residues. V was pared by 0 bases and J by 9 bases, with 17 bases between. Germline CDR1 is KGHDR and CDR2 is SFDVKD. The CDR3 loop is CATSDLGSLEGSEQFF. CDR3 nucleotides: TGTGCCACCAGTGATTTGGGGTCATTGGAAGGGAGTGAGCAGTTCTTC.

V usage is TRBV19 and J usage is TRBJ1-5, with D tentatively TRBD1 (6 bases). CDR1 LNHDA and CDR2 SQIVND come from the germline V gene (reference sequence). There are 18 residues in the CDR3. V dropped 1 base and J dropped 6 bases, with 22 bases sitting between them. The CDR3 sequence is CASSIGYRESSYGQPQHF. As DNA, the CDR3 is TGTGCCAGTAGTATAGGTTACAGGGAGTCGTCTTATGGTCAGCCCCAGCATTTT.

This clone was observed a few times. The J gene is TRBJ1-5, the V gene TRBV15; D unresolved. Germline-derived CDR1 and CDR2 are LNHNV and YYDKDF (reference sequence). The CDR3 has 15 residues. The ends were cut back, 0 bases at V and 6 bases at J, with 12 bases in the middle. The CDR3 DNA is TGTGCCACCAGCAGAGATTACTCGTTGGTTCAGCCCCAGCATTTT. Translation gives CATSRDYSLVQPQHF.

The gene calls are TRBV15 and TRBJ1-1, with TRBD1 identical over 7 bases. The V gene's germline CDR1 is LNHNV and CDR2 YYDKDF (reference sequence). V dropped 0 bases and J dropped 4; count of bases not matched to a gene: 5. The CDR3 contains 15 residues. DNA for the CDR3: TGTGCCACCAGCAGAGATCGACAGGGAGGCACTGAAGCTTTCTTT. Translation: CATSRDRQGGTEAFF.

CDR3 amino acids: CASSFRIGSPYNEQFF. The DNA for the CDR3 is TGCGCCAGCAGCTTTAGGATCGGGTCCCCCTACAATGAGCAGTTCTTC. This chain links TRBV5-1 with TRBJ2-1; D is unclear. Germline assignment: CDR1 SGHRS and CDR2 YFSETQ. The CDR3 length is 16 residues. Trimming removed 2 bases at V and 2 bases at J, with 14 bases between. Full variable domain (remainder filled in from reference TRBV5-1 and TRBJ2-1): KAGVTQTPRYLIKTRGQQVTLSCSPISGHRSVSWYQQTPGQGLQFLFEYFSETQRNKGNFPGRFSGRQFSNSRSEMNVSTLELGDSALYLCASSFRIGSPYNEQFFGPGTRLTVL.

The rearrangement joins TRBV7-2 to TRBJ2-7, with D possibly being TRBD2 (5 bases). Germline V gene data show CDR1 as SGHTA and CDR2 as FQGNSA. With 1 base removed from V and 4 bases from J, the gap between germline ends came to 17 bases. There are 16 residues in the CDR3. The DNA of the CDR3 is TGTGCCAGCAGCTTAGGTGGAGGCTACGTAAATTACGAGCAGTACTTC. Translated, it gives CASSLGGGYVNYEQYF.

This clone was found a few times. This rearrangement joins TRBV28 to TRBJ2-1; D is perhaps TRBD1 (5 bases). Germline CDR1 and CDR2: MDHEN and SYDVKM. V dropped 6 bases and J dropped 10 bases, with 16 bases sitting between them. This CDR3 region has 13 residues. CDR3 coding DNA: TGTGCCAGCAGCTTAAGCAGGGCATGGGAGCAGTTCTTC. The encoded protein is CASSLSRAWEQFF. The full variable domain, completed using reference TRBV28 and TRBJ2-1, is DVKVTQSSRYLVKRTGEKVFLECVQDMDHENMFWYRQDPGLGLRLIYFSYDVKMKEKGDIPEGYSVSREKKERFSLILESASTNQTSMYLCASSLSRAWEQFFGPGTRLTVL.

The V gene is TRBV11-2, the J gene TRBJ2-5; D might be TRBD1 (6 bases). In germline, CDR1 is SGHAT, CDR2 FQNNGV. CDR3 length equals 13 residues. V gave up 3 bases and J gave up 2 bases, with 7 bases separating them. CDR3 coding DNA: TGTGCCAGCAGCTTCGGGACACAAGAGACCCAGTACTTC. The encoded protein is CASSFGTQETQYF.

CDR3 loop: CASGRAGSTDTQYF. CDR3 sequence (DNA): TGTGCCAGCGGGAGGGCAGGCAGCACAGATACGCAGTATTTT. The V call is TRBV28, the J call TRBJ2-3, with 7 nucleotides matching TRBD2. J gave up 0 bases and V 8 bases, and 5 bases lay outside the gene matches. The germline V gene has CDR1 MDHEN and CDR2 SYDVKM. The CDR3 loop spans 14 amino acids.

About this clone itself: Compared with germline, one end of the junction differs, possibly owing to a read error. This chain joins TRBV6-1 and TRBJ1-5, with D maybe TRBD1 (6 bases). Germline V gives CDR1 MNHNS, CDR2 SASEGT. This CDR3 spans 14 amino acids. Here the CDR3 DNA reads TGTGCCAGCATTGAACAGGGATCAAATCAGCCCCAGCATTTT. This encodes CASIEQGSNQPQHF.

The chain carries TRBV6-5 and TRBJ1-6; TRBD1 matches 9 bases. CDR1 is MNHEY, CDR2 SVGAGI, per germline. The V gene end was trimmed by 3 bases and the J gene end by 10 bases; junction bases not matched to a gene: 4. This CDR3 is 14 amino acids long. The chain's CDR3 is CASSYDRGDSPLHF. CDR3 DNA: TGTGCCAGCAGTTATGACAGGGGGGACTCACCCCTCCACTTT.

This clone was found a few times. The CDR3 coding sequence is TGTGCCAGCAGCCCGGACAGGGCTAATAATTCACCCCTCCACTTT. It yields the protein CASSPDRANNSPLHF. The rearrangement joins TRBV7-9 to TRBJ1-6, with TRBD1 matching 8 bases. This CDR3 region has 15 residues. V gave up 5 bases and J gave up 5 bases; unmatched junction bases: 5. Germline CDR1 is SEHNR and CDR2 is FQNEAQ (reference sequence).

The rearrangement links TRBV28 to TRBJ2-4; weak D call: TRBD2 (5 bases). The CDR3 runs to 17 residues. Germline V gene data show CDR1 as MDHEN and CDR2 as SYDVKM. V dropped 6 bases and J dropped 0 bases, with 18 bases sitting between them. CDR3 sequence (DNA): TGTGCCAGCAGCCCCGTAGGGAGTTTGGTAGCCAAAAACATTCAGTACTTC. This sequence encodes CASSPVGSLVAKNIQYF.

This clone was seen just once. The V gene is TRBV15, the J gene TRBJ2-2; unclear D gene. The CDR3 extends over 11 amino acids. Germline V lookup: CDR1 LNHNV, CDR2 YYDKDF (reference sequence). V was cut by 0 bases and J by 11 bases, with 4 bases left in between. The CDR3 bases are TGTGCCACCAGCAGAGATATAGAGCTGTTTTTT. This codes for CATSRDIELFF. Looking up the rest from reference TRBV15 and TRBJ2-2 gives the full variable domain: DAMVIQNPRYQVTQFGKPVTLSCSQTLNHNVMYWYQQKSSQAPKLLFHYYDKDFNNEADTPDNFQSRRPNTSFCFLDIRSPGLGDTAMYLCATSRDIELFFGEGSRLTVL.

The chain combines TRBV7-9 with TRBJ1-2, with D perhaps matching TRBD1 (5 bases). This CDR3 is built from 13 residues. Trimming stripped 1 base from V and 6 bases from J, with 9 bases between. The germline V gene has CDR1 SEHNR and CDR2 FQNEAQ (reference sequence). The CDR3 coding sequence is TGTGCCAGCAGCTTAGTATCAGGGCATGGCTACACCTTC. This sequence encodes CASSLVSGHGYTF.

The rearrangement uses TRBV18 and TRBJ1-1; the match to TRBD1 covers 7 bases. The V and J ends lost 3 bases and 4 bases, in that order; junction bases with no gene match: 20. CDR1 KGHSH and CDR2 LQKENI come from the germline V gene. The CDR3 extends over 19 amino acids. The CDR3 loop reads CASSPRKIQGQGLGTEAFF. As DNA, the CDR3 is TGTGCCAGCTCACCGCGAAAGATACAGGGGCAGGGATTGGGCACTGAAGCTTTCTTT.

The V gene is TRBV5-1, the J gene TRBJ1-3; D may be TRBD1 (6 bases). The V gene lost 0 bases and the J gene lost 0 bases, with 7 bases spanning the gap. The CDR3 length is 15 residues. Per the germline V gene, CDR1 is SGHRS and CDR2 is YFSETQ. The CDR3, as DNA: TGCGCCAGCAGCTTGGGACAGGCCTCTGGAAACACCATATATTTT. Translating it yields CASSLGQASGNTIYF.

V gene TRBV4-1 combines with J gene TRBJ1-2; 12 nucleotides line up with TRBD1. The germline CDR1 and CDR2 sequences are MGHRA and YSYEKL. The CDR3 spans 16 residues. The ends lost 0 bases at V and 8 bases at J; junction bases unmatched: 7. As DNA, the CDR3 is TGCGCCAGCAGCCAAGAAGTATGGGACAGGGGGCGAGGCTACACCTTC. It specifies CASSQEVWDRGRGYTF.

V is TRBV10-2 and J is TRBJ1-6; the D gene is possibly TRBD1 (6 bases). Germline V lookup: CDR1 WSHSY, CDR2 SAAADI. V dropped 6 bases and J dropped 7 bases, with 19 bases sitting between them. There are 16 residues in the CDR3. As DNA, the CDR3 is TGCGCCAGCAGATGGATAGGGACACAAGTAAATTCACCCCTCCACTTT. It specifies CASRWIGTQVNSPLHF.

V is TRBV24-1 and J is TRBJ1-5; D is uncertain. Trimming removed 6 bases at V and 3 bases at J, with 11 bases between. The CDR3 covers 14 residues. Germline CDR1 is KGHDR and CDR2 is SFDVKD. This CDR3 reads CATSKEGFNQPQHF. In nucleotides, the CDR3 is TGTGCCACCAGTAAAGAGGGTTTCAATCAGCCCCAGCATTTT.

This CDR3 reads CASRSLAGGPSNEQFF. In DNA form, the CDR3 reads TGTGCCAGTAGGTCGTTAGCGGGAGGGCCGTCGAATGAGCAGTTCTTC. This chain links TRBV19 with TRBJ2-1, with 11 nucleotides matching TRBD2. Trimming cost V 6 bases and J 7 bases; bases outside gene matches: 11. The CDR3 extends over 16 amino acids. Germline loops: CDR1 LNHDA, CDR2 SQIVND (reference sequence). Supplemented by reference TRBV19 and TRBJ2-1, the full variable domain reads DGGITQSPKYLFRKEGQNVTLSCEQNLNHDAMYWYRQDPGQGLRLIYYSQIVNDFQKGDIAEGYSVSREKKESFPLTVTSAQKNPTAFYLCASRSLAGGPSNEQFFGPGTRLTVL.

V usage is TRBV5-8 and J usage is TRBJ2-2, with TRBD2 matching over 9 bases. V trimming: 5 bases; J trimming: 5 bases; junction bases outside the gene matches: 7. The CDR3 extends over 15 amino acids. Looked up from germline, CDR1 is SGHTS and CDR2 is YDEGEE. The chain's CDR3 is CASRQPGLATGELFF. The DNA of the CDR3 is TGTGCCAGCAGACAACCGGGACTAGCAACCGGGGAGCTGTTTTTT.

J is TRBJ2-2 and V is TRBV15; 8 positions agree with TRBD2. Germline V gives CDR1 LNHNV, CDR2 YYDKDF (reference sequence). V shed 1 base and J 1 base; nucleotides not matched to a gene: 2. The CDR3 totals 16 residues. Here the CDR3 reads CATSRALAVNTGELFF. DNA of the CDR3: TGTGCCACCAGCAGAGCACTAGCGGTGAACACCGGGGAGCTGTTTTTT.